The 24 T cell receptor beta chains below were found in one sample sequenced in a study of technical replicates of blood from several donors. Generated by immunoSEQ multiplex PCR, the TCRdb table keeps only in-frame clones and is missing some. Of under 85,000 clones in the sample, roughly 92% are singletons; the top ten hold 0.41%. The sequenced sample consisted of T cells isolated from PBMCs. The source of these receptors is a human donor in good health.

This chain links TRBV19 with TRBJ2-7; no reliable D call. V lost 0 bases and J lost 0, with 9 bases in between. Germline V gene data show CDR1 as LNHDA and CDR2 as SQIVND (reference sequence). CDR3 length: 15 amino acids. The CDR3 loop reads CASSIDPWSSYEQYF. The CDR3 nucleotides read TGTGCCAGTAGTATAGATCCATGGAGCTCCTACGAGCAGTACTTC.

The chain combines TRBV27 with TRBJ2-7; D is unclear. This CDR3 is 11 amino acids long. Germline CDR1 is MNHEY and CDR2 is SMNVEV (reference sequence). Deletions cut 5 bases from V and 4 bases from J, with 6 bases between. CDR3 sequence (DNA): TGTGCCAGCAGTGCCGGTTACGAGCAGTACTTC. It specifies CASSAGYEQYF.

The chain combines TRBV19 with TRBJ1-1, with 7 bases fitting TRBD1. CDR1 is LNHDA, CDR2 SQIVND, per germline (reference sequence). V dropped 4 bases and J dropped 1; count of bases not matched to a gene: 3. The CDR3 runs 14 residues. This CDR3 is CASSTTGRNTEAFF. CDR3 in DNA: TGTGCCAGTAGTACGACAGGGAGGAACACTGAAGCTTTCTTT.

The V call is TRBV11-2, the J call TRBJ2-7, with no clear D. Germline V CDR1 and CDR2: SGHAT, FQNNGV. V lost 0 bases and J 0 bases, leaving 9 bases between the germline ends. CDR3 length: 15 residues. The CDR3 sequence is CASSLDLVRSYEQYF. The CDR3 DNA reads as TGTGCCAGCAGCTTAGACTTAGTACGCTCCTACGAGCAGTACTTC.

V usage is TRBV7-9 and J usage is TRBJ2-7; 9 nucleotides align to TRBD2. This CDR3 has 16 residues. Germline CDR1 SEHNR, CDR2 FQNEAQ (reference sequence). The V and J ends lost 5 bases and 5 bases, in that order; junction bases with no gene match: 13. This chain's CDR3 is CASSPREREALHEQYF. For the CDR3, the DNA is TGTGCCAGCAGCCCGAGGGAGCGGGAGGCACTCCACGAGCAGTACTTC. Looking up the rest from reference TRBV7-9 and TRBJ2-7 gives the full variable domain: DTGVSQNPRHKITKRGQNVTFRCDPISEHNRLYWYRQTLGQGPEFLTYFQNEAQLEKSRLLSDRFSAERPKGSFSTLEIQRTEQGDSAMYLCASSPREREALHEQYFGPGTRLTVT.

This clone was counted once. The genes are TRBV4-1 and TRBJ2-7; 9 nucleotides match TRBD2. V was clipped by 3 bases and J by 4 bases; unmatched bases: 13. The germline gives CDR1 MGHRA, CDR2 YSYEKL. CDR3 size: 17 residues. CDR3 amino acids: CASSHHAPGLAPYEQYF. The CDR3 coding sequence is TGCGCCAGCAGCCATCACGCGCCGGGACTAGCACCTTACGAGCAGTACTTC.

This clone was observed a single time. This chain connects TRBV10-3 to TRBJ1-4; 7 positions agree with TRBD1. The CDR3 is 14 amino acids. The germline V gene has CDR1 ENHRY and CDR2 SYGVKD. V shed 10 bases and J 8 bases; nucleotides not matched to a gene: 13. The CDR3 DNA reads TGTGCCACCTACTCGGGGACAGCACGCGAAAAACTGTTTTTT. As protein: CATYSGTAREKLFF.

CDR3 residues: CASSATGGLGGYTF. The DNA of the CDR3 is TGTGCCAGCAGTGCTACAGGGGGATTGGGTGGCTACACCTTC. The rearrangement joins TRBV28 to TRBJ1-2; TRBD1 matches at 8 bases. Germline V gene lookup returns CDR1 MDHEN and CDR2 SYDVKM. The CDR3 loop spans 14 amino acids. V shed 5 bases, J shed 7 bases, and the junction held 9 bases outside the gene matches.

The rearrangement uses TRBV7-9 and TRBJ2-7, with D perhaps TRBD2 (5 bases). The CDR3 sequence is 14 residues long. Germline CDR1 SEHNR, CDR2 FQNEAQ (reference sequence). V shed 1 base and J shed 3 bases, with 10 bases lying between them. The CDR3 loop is CASSLVERDYEQYF. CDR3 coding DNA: TGTGCCAGCAGCTTAGTTGAGAGGGACTACGAGCAGTACTTC.

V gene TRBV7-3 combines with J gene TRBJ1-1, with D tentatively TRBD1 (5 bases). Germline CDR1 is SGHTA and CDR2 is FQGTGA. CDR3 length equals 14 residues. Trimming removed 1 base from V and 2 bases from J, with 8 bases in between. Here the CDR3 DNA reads TGTGCCAGCAGCTTAAGTCAGGGCAACACTGAAGCTTTCTTT. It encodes CASSLSQGNTEAFF.

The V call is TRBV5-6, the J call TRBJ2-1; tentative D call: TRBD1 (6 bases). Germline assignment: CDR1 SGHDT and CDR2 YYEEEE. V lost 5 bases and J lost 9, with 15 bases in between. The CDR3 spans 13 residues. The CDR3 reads CASRRMIRGEQFF. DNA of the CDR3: TGTGCCAGCAGACGCATGATCAGGGGTGAGCAGTTCTTC. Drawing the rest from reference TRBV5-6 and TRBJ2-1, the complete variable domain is DAGVTQSPTHLIKTRGQQVTLRCSPKSGHDTVSWYQQALGQGPQFIFQYYEEEERQRGNFPDRFSGHQFPNYSSELNVNALLLGDSALYLCASRRMIRGEQFFGPGTRLTVL.

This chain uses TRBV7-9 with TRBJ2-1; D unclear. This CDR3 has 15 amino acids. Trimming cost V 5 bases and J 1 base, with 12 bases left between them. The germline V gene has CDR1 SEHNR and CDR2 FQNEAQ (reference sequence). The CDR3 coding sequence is TGTGCCAGCAGCCAGACTCCTTTTTCCTACAATGAGCAGTTCTTC. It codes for CASSQTPFSYNEQFF.

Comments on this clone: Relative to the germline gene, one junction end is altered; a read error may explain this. The CDR3 nucleotides read TGTGTCAGCAGCGGGACAGGGGCCTATCAGCCCCAGCATTTT. Translating it yields CVSSGTGAYQPQHF. The gene calls are TRBV2 and TRBJ1-5; TRBD1 matches 10 bases. Germline V lookup: CDR1 SNHLY, CDR2 FYNNEI. This CDR3 contains 14 residues.

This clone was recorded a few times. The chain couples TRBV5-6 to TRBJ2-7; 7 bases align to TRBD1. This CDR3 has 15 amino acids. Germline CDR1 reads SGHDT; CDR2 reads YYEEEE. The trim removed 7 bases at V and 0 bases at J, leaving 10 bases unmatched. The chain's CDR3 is CASGTTGKSSYEQYF. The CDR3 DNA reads TGTGCCAGCGGAACGACAGGGAAGAGCTCCTACGAGCAGTACTTC.

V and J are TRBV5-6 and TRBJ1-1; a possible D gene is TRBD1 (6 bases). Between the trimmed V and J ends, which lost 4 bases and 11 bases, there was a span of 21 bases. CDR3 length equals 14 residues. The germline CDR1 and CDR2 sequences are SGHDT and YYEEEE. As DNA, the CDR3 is TGTGCCAGCAGCGAGGAAACAGGGCCCAGTGCGGCTTTCTTT. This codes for CASSEETGPSAAFF.

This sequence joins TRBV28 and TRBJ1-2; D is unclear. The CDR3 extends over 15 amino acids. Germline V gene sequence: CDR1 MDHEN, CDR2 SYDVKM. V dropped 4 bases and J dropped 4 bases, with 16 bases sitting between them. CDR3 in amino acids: CASSSAAGGGYGYTF. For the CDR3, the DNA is TGTGCCAGCAGTTCCGCCGCGGGTGGCGGCTATGGCTACACCTTC.

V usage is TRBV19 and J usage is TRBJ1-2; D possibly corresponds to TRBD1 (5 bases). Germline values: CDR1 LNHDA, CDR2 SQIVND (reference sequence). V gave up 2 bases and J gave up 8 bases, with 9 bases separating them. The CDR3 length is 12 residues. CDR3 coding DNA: TGTGCCAGTAGTATACAGGGTGGCGGCTACACCTTC. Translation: CASSIQGGGYTF.

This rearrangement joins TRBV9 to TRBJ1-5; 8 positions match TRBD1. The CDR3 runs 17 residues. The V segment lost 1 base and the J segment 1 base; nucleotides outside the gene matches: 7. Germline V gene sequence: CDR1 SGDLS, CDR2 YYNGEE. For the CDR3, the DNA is TGTGCCAGCAGCGTATCCCCTGACAGGGGAAGCAATCAGCCCCAGCATTTT. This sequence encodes CASSVSPDRGSNQPQHF. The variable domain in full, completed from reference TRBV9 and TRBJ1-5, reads DSGVTQTPKHLITATGQRVTLRCSPRSGDLSVYWYQQSLDQGLQFLIQYYNGEERAKGNILERFSAQQFPDLHSELNLSSLELGDSALYFCASSVSPDRGSNQPQHFGDGTRLSIL.

The CDR3 loop reads CASSLWGGQVAQPQHF. The CDR3 DNA is TGTGCCAGCAGTTTATGGGGGGGGCAAGTCGCTCAGCCCCAGCATTTT. This chain uses TRBV27 with TRBJ1-5, with a possible D match to TRBD1 (6 bases). Germline V CDR1 and CDR2: MNHEY, SMNVEV (reference sequence). CDR3 length: 16 amino acids. Trimming pared 1 base from V and 6 bases from J, leaving 16 bases between.

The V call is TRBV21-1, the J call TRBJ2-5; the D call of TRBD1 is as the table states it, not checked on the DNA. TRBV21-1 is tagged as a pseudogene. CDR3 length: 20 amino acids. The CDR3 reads CASSDQPGQGSMIARETQYF. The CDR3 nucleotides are TGTGCCAGCAGCGACCAACCGGGACAGGGGTCAATGATAGCCAGGGAGACCCAGTACTTC.

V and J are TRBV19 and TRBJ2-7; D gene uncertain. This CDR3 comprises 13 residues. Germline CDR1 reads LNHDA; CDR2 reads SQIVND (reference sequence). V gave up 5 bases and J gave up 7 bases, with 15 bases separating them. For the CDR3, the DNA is TGTGCCAGTAGTTCCCCCGACAAATGGGAGCAGTACTTC. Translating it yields CASSSPDKWEQYF.

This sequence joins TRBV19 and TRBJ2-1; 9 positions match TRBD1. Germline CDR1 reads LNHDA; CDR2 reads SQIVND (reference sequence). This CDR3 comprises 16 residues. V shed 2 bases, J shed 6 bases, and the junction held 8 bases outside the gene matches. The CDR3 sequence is CASSIWGDRVANEQFF. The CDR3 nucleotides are TGTGCCAGTAGTATATGGGGGGACAGGGTCGCCAATGAGCAGTTCTTC.

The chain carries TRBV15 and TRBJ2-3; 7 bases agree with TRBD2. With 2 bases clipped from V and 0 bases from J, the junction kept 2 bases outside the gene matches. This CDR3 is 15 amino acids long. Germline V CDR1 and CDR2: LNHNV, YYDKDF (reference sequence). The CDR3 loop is CATSRLAASTDTQYF. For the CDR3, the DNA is TGTGCCACCAGCAGACTAGCGGCTAGCACAGATACGCAGTATTTT.

The DNA of the CDR3 is TGCAGCGTTCTGAGCGGGAACACCTACGAGCAGTACTTC. Residues: CSVLSGNTYEQYF. The gene calls are TRBV29-1 and TRBJ2-7; 7 bases are a match to TRBD2. Germline V gene lookup returns CDR1 SQVTM and CDR2 ANQGSEA. This CDR3 has 13 amino acids. J gave up 2 bases and V 5 bases, and 6 bases lay outside the gene matches.